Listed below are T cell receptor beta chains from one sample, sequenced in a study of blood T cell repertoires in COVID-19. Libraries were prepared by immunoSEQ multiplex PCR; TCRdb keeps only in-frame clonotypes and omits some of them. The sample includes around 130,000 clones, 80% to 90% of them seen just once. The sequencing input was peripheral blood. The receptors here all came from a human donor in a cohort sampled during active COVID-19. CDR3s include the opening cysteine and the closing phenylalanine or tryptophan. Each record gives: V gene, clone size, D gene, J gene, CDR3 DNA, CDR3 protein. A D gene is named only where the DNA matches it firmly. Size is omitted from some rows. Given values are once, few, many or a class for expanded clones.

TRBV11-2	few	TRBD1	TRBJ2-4	TGTGCCAGCAGCCCTGGGACAGGGGGGAGCATTCAGTACTTC	CASSPGTGGSIQYF
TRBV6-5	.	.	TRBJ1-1	TGTGCCAGCAGTTACTCTTTACAGGGCTCTCACACTGAAGCTTTCTTT	CASSYSLQGSHTEAFF
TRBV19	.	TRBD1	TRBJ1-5	TGTGCCAGTAGTGAGACAGGGAGTCAGCCCCAGCATTTT	CASSETGSQPQHF
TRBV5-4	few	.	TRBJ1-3	TGTGCCAGCAGCCTAGTGGACCGGGGAGGTGGAAACACCATATATTTT	CASSLVDRGGGNTIYF
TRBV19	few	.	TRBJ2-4	TGTGCCAGCCGCCCCCCGGGTGAAAACATTCAGTACTTC	CASRPPGENIQYF
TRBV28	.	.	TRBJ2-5	TGTGCCAGCAGTACCACAGGGATGGAGACCCAGTACTTC	CASSTTGMETQYF
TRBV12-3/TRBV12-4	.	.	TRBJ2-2	TGTGCCAGCAGTTACAGGTACACCGGGGAGCTGTTTTTT	CASSYRYTGELFF
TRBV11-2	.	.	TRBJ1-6	TGTGCCAGCAGCTTCGGGAATTCACCCCTCCACTTT	CASSFGNSPLHF
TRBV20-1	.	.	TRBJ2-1	TGCAGTGCCCCTCGGGACAATGAGCAGTTCTTC	CSAPRDNEQFF
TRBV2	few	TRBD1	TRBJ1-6	TGTGCCAGCACACAATCCGGGACAGGGGCATCACCCCTCCACTTT	CASTQSGTGASPLHF
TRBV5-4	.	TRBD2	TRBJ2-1	TGTGCCAGCAGCACGCTAGCGGGGGATTACAATGAGCAGTTCTTC	CASSTLAGDYNEQFF
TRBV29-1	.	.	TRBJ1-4	TGCAGCGGTGAGAGTAATGAAAAACTGTTTTTT	CSGESNEKLFF
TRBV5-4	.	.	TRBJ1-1	TGTGCCAGCAGCTTAAGCCCGGGGAACACTGAAGCTTTCTTT	CASSLSPGNTEAFF
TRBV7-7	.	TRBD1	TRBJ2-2	TGTGCCAGCAGCTTAGGTGTGACAGGGGACACCGGGGAGCTGTTTTTT	CASSLGVTGDTGELFF
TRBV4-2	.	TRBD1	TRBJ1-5	TGTGCCAGCAGCCATTCTGAGACAGGGTTTAGCAATCAGCCCCAGCATTTT	CASSHSETGFSNQPQHF
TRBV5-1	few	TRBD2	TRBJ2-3	TGCGCCAGCAAATTGACTAGCGGGGGGGCCAGAGATACGCAGTATTTT	CASKLTSGGARDTQYF
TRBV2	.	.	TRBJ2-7	TGTGCCAGCAGTGGATGGACAACCCGCTACGAGCAGTACTTC	CASSGWTTRYEQYF
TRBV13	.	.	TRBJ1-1	TGTGCCAGCGTACGGAGCAAGAACACTGAAGCTTTCTTT	CASVRSKNTEAFF
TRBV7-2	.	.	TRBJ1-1	TGTGCCAGCAGCTTTTCGGGACATCTGAACACTGAAGCTTTCTTT	CASSFSGHLNTEAFF
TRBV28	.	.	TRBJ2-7	TGTGCCACTGACAGGCTGGGCGAGCAGTACTTC	CATDRLGEQYF
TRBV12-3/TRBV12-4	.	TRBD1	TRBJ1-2	TGTGCCAGCGCGGGACAGGTTAACTATGGCTACACCTTC	CASAGQVNYGYTF
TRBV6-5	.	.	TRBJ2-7	TGTGCCAGCGAGGGCGTCACGCGTCTCGAGCAGTACTTC	CASEGVTRLEQYF
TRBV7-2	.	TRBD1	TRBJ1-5	TGTGCCAGCAGCTTAGGGGTGGGGACAGGGGGCACTCAGCCCCAGCATTTT	CASSLGVGTGGTQPQHF
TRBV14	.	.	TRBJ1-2	TGTGCCAGCAGCCCTTCTATTACTCCCTACTATGGCTACACCTTC	CASSPSITPYYGYTF
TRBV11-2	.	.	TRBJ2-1	TGTGCCAGCAGCTCCCGTATGGAGAGCAATGAGCAGTTCTTC	CASSSRMESNEQFF
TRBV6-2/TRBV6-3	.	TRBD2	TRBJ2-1	TGTGCCAGCAGCCCCGGACTAGAGCACAATGAGCAGTTCTTC	CASSPGLEHNEQFF
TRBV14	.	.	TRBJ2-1	TGTGCCAGCAGCCCCGCCGGAGGGCTCTCCTACAATGAGCAGTTCTTC	CASSPAGGLSYNEQFF
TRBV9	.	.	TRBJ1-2	TGTGCCAGCAGCACCGCCGGTGCATCCAACTATGGCTACACCTTC	CASSTAGASNYGYTF
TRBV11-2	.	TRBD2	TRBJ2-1	TGTGCCAGCAGCCCCTGGACTAGCGGGCGTGAGCAGTTCTTC	CASSPWTSGREQFF
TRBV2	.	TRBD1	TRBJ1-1	TGTGCCAGCAGTGCGTCGGGCGCAGGGGGGAACACTGAAGCTTTCTTT	CASSASGAGGNTEAFF
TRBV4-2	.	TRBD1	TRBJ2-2	TGTGCCAGCAGCTCTTACAGGGGTGACACCGGGGAGCTGTTTTTT	CASSSYRGDTGELFF
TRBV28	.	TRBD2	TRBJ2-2	TGTGCCAGCAGACTAGCGGGGACTAACACCGGGGAGCTGTTTTTT	CASRLAGTNTGELFF
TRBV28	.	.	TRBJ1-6	TGTGCCACCCTGAGACAGGAACGATCACCCCTCCACTTT	CATLRQERSPLHF
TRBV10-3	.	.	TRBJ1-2	TGTGCCATCAGTGATTCCTTGGGGGGGCATGGCTACACCTTC	CAISDSLGGHGYTF
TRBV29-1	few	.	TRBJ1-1	TGCAGCGTTCTCCTAGCGGAACGGGGTACTGAAGCTTTCTTT	CSVLLAERGTEAFF
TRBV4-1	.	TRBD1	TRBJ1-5	TGCGCCAGCGGGCCCGGGACAGGGAATCAGCCCCAGCATTTT	CASGPGTGNQPQHF
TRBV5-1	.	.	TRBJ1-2	TGCGCCAGCAGCTTGGGGACAGATGGCTACACCTTC	CASSLGTDGYTF
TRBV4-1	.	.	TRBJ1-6	TGCGCCAGCAGCCAAGGGTTTTTGGGCAGCCCCAGCTCCTATAATTCACCCCTCCACTTT	CASSQGFLGSPSSYNSPLHF
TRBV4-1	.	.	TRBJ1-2	TGCGCCAGCAGCCAAGATGCGTCAAAGGAGGGCCGAGGCTACACCTTC	CASSQDASKEGRGYTF
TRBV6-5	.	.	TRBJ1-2	TGTGCCAGCAGTTACGGCGGGGGCTACACCTTC	CASSYGGGYTF
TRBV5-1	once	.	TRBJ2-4	TGCGCCAGCAGCCAGGAAGGGAGGCACGTGGACATTCAGTACTTC	CASSQEGRHVDIQYF
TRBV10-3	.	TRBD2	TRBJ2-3	TGTGCCATCAGTGAGAAGGGACTAGTCACAGATACGCAGTATTTT	CAISEKGLVTDTQYF
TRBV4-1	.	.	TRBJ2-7	TGCGCCACCTTAGGAGGGGGGGGCTTAATCTACGAGCAGTACTTC	CATLGGGGLIYEQYF
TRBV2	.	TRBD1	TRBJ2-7	TGTGCCAGCAGGGGAACCGGGACAGGGTTCTACGAGCAGTACTTC	CASRGTGTGFYEQYF
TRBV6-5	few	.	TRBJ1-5	TGTGCCAGCAGTTACTCGAGTCCCCGGGAGGGCCAGCCCCAGCATTTT	CASSYSSPREGQPQHF
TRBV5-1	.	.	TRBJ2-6	TGCGCCAGCAGCTCCCAGGGTGCTGGGGCCAACGTCCTGACTTTC	CASSSQGAGANVLTF